Given below is one TCR beta chain in context. This record belongs to a study of fetal regulatory T cell absence and autoimmunity. The method was immunoSEQ multiplex PCR; TCRdb's version includes in-frame clones alone and lacks a portion of them. The repertoire holds 95,000 or so clones, around 72% seen once, with 2% in the top ten. The sequence was obtained from a male donor with IPEX syndrome. Sequenced input: pancreas tissue.

The CDR3: CASSPYALLATSTDTQYF. The DNA for the CDR3 is TGTGCCAGCAGCCCTTACGCTCTACTAGCGACTAGCACAGATACGCAGTATTTT. The chain couples TRBV4-2 to TRBJ2-3; 7 bases fit TRBD2. The CDR3 totals 18 residues. Per germline, CDR1 LGHNA and CDR2 YNFKEQ. V dropped 4 bases and J dropped 0; count of bases not matched to a gene: 13.